Below, one T cell receptor beta chain is given with its context. No cognate antigen has been identified for it. No clone much larger than this one lies a single base away; base qualities are absent. The sample comes from a study of cytomegalovirus exposure and HLA in healthy donors (dated by TCRdb to about 2017). Concerning the study at large: An earlier analysis of approximately 550 of the donors reported 250 to 350 Gb of sequence data and more than 90 million unique TCR beta sequences from about 179 million T cells. Roughly 300 gigabases of sequencing data and around 85 million unique TCR sequences made up an early release that covered over 550 HLA-typed donors. Among the roughly 400 genotyped donors, approximately 82% belonged to the genetic ancestry cluster associated with self-reported Caucasian donors. The aim of the study was to test whether cataloging public T cell receptors could identify signatures of past pathogen exposure. The T cell repertoires of some 670 subjects were profiled by immunosequencing and related to cytomegalovirus serostatus. Along with the approximately 620-subject first cohort, a separate validation cohort of 120 different subjects was used. High-throughput TCR immunosequencing, statistical association of individual TCRs with disease status, and machine learning were combined to predict cytomegalovirus infection status. A later analysis re-analyzed previously published TCR beta repertoires from roughly 600 donors and added high-resolution HLA genotyping to study TCR occurrence patterns. Rather than drawing on any new phenotypic data, the later analysis identified candidate immune exposures from TCR beta sequences and the way those sequences occurred across donors. In an earlier analysis of a few hundred of the donors, high-throughput TCR beta sequencing was used to judge whether each TCR beta V gene segment behaved as functional or pseudogenic. Donor age, sex, ethnicity and CMV serostatus were compiled together with the repertoire data. A later genetic analysis used genome-wide SNP genotypes for about three fifths of the 666 donors, treating that subset as a discovery cohort. All discovery cohort repertoires had been generated on a single sequencing platform. Both class I and class II loci were covered by HLA typing, at four-digit resolution. Typing coverage varied by locus: about 620-630 donors for A, B, C, DRB1 and DQB1; approximately 500 for DQA1; more than 600 for DPA1; 450 to 480 for DPB1. Because of strong linkage in the cohort, roughly five DR-DQ haplotypes were treated as single units for association and clustering. On average, roughly 250,000 unique TCR beta nucleotide sequences were sequenced per donor among several hundred genotyped donors of the cohort, with around 19% of those sequences being non-productive. What the research found in general, with its limitations: For the cohort, immune exposure information was limited to CMV serostatus. A further reported finding was that TCR beta sequences accurately predicted the HLA-A and HLA-B alleles for most subjects in the first cohort. A group of highly shared sequence variants was considered likely to be a technical artifact of the sequencing pipeline. At a false discovery rate of 0.05, a later analysis linked around 15,000 TCR beta sequences to specific HLA alleles. In a later genetic analysis, fewer N-insertions in productive TCRs were reported among donors in an Asian-associated ancestry cluster than the 666-donor mean. In the study, some 180 TCR beta chains were listed as associated with cytomegalovirus. According to a later analysis, parvovirus B19, influenza, CMV and Epstein-Barr virus appeared linked to several top co-occurrence clusters. In vitro tests confirmed that a few of the cytomegalovirus-associated TCR beta chains recognize cytomegalovirus antigens. An association between a missense DCLRE1C variant and V-gene and J-gene trimming of TCR beta chains was found in a later genetic analysis and replicated in an independent cohort. Strong co-occurrence of HLA alleles, especially DR and DQ, made assigning TCR associations to individual alleles difficult. Correlated functional status among segregating V segments might be attributable to linkage disequilibrium, but an unknown experimental factor could not be ruled out. Presence/absence analyses assumed roughly uniform sequencing depth across donors, an assumption that may not hold. According to a later analysis, TCR association rates differed among HLA loci, with DRB1 alleles showing the most associated TCRs and HLA-C alleles showing the fewest. A later analysis found that HLA-associated TCR beta chains were more clonally expanded and had lower generation probabilities than equally common non-associated chains. In an earlier analysis of some 500 of the donors, most TCR beta V segments appeared in productive rearrangements about 90% or about 30% of the time, broadly matching IMGT annotations. HLA typing was unavailable for some donors at each locus, so association tests used only the typed subset. According to the authors, the approach could potentially be generalized to other disease states and immunological phenotypes. Because counts were too low, about 17 rarely observed V segments, including chromosome 9 orphons, were excluded from the earlier analysis of fewer than 650 of the donors. While some public TCRs were present in many individuals, most TCR sequences turned up only very rarely across donors. Most CMV-associated TCR beta chains appeared to be HLA-restricted in a later analysis, and the HLA associations seemed to be driven largely by CMV exposure. The 87-base-pair reads could not distinguish some IMGT-functional V segments, including TRBV6-2 and TRBV6-3, so those segments were excluded. The classifier was reported to diagnose cytomegalovirus status with high specificity and sensitivity in both the original and validation cohorts. Only TCR beta chains were sequenced in this cohort, and the absence of alpha or paired-chain data limited detectable features.

After removal of 5 bases from V and 4 bases from J, the junction retains 16 bases not matched to a gene. Including the terminal cysteine and phenylalanine, the CDR3 comprises 17 residues. Kept here is only the CDR3 DNA, which spans 51 bases and is read in frame from base 1. Looking up the germline V gene yields CDR1 MDHEN and CDR2 SYDVKM. The cohort comprised around 700 healthy bone marrow donors. All cohort members were sampled while nominally healthy, although unrecorded immune exposures were likely present. The donor tested CMV seronegative and was one of the 352 seronegative cohort members. Each donor provided a peripheral blood sample, and peripheral blood mononuclear cells were used for TCR beta sequencing. The Qiagen DNeasy Blood Extraction Kit was used to extract genomic DNA from the blood cell samples. Receptor libraries were prepared by the immunoSEQ multiplex PCR assay. For the multiplex PCR, a mixture combining 60 forward primers for TCR Vbeta segments and 13 reverse primers for TCR Jbeta segments was used. A multiplex PCR assay on genomic DNA amplified the CDR3 region of rearranged TCR beta genes. On the Illumina HiSeq System, the amplified TCR beta libraries were sequenced as 87-base-pair reads. In the source study's methods: A later analysis counted 65 million to 90 million unique TCR beta chains across the 670 or so repertoires, and roughly 9.9 million of these chains were shared by at least two donors. Raw reads were error-corrected and collapsed into unique sequences by a nearest-neighbor algorithm in which closely related sequences were merged to remove PCR and sequencing errors. CDR3 sequences were aligned to IMGT reference sequences to assign V, D and J gene segments. For a sequence to be retained, a match of at least six nucleotides was required to both a V gene segment and a J gene segment. A rearrangement counted as productive if the CDR3 had no stop codons and remained in frame with V and J, and every other rearrangement counted as non-productive. CDR3 was defined by IMGT convention, running from the second conserved V-encoded cysteine to the conserved J-encoded phenylalanine. In an earlier analysis of 587 of the donors, sequences lacking an unambiguous match to a single V gene segment were excluded. In an earlier analysis of almost 600 of the donors, a V segment was called functional when productive rearrangements were above 56.7%, and segregating when the standard deviation between donors exceeded 5%. A statistical classification framework was built to diagnose cytomegalovirus status from the catalog of TCR beta chain sequences. In a later analysis, V and J genes were assigned by comparing TCR nucleotide sequences against IMGT/GENE-DB human TR gene sequences. In a later analysis, CDR3 sequences and most-parsimonious VDJ recombination scenarios were assigned using the TCRdist pipeline. A later analysis defined each TCR beta chain by its CDR3 amino acid sequence plus V-gene family, and excluded reads lacking a unique V-gene family. To address suspected cross-contamination and a sequencing artifact, a later analysis removed several hundred highly shared, low-generation-probability nucleotide sequences. For each public chain, a later analysis derived a clonal expansion index from normalized ranks of inferred template counts within each repertoire. A later analysis computed generation probabilities with a VDJ recombination model fitted to out-of-frame rearrangements, and checked the results against IGoR. A later analysis scored TCR-TCR, TCR-HLA and TCR-CMV co-occurrence with hypergeometric tests, applying a repertoire-size bias correction to TCR pairs. A later analysis estimated false discovery rates by permuting HLA or CMV assignments 20 times. In a later analysis, co-occurring TCRs were grouped with DBSCAN, and TCRdist sequence similarity was added when clustering was performed within HLA-allele-positive subsets. For co-occurrence clustering, repertoires with fewer than 30,000 or more than 120,000 public chains were excluded, along with a handful of repertoires with anomalous nucleotide sharing. What TCRdb holds here is the immuneACCESS table cut down to in-frame rearrangements. Part of the clones is not present; checked against another copy, under half of the missing clones reflect an unresolved V gene, and the others are unexplained. Clone size and V and J calls were adopted from that table, with D and trimming inferred from the DNA. The sample contains over 150,000 clones, 80% to 85% of them found a single time. In total, the top ten clones hold 0.95% to 1.5% of the sample.

This clonotype originated in a boy aged 2 to 9 in good health and CMV-seronegative. The sequenced sample was PBMCs. This receptor chain uses TRBV28 and TRBJ1-2, with 7 bases in between that match TRBD1. Here the CDR3 is given as CASSTGTELFNLYGYTF. The sequenced DNA is TGTGCCAGCAGTACCGGGACAGAACTTTTCAACCTCTATGGCTACACCTTC.